The clone carrying this T cell receptor beta chain was found a few times. Its antigen is unidentified. The data stem from a study of cytomegalovirus exposure and HLA in healthy donors. The PCR used 60 Vbeta and 13 Jbeta primers. Repertoires were generated with immunoSEQ multiplex PCR, while TCRdb's copy carries only in-frame clones and drops some. The sample yields roughly 45,000 clones, roughly half seen once. Study-wide points: V- and J-gene trimming of TCR beta was linked (in a later analysis) to a missense DCLRE1C variant. Certain sequence variants were highly shared and formed a cluster, and this cluster was likely a sequencing artifact. In an earlier analysis, productive rearrangement rates for most beta V segments clustered near 87% or 30%. In a later analysis, specific HLA alleles were associated with 15,000 to 20,000 TCR beta sequences at a 0.05 false discovery rate.

This TCR derives from a man aged 60 to 69 in good health and CMV-seronegative. Material: PBMCs.

DNA of the CDR3: TGTGCCAGCAGTGACGGACTAGCGGGACTAGAGCAGTACTTC. Amino acid sequence: CASSDGLAGLEQYF. The V gene is TRBV5-6, the J gene TRBJ2-7; TRBD2 agrees at 12 bases. The germline V gene has CDR1 SGHDT and CDR2 YYEEEE. The CDR3 covers 14 residues. The V gene end was trimmed by 5 bases and the J gene end by 7 bases; junction bases not matched to a gene: 7.